The 24 T cell receptor beta chains below were found in one sample sequenced in a study of PD-1 blockade in classical Hodgkin lymphoma. TCRdb's table, derived via immunoSEQ multiplex PCR, lists solely in-frame clones and lacks some. Of 45,000 or so clones listed, around four fifths are singletons. Time point in this sample: cycle 4 day 1 (C4D1), after about 6 weeks of nivolumab. Autologous stem cell transplantation was followed by relapse in every patient, and brentuximab vedotin exposure varied. Sequenced material: peripheral blood mononuclear cells (PBMCs), taken before the fourth cycle of nivolumab. All receptors derive from a human donor with classical Hodgkin lymphoma.

This sequence joins TRBV11-2 and TRBJ2-7; D possibly matches TRBD1 or TRBD2 (5 bases each). There are 17 residues in the CDR3. Trimming shortened V by 5 bases and J by 0 bases, and 20 bases separated the two germline ends. Germline V gene sequence: CDR1 SGHAT, CDR2 FQNNGV. The CDR3 here is CASSAFVPGRFSYEQYF. The CDR3 bases are TGTGCCAGCAGCGCCTTTGTGCCGGGGCGCTTCTCCTACGAGCAGTACTTC.

This chain links TRBV7-9 with TRBJ1-1, with D perhaps matching TRBD1 (6 bases). There are 11 residues in the CDR3. Looked up from germline, CDR1 is SEHNR and CDR2 is FQNEAQ (reference sequence). V gave up 8 bases and J gave up 6 bases, with 10 bases separating them. The CDR3 reads CASLQGPEAFF. The DNA of the CDR3 is TGTGCCAGCCTACAGGGCCCTGAAGCTTTCTTT.

The chain joins TRBV5-8 to TRBJ2-1, with 8 bases lining up with TRBD2. This CDR3 is built from 14 residues. Germline CDR1 reads SGHTS; CDR2 reads YDEGEE. Unmatched junction bases numbered 5, after V lost 3 bases and J lost 6 bases. The CDR3 bases are TGTGCCAGCAGCTCGGGAGGGACTAGCAATGAGCAGTTCTTC. Translated, it gives CASSSGGTSNEQFF.

The V gene is TRBV29-1, the J gene TRBJ2-6; D not resolved. There are 17 residues in the CDR3. V was pared by 5 bases and J by 0 bases, with 17 bases between. Germline lookup yields CDR1 SQVTM and CDR2 ANQGSEA. CDR3: CSVPTNPADSGANVLTF. The CDR3 DNA is TGCAGCGTTCCGACGAACCCGGCCGACTCTGGGGCCAACGTCCTGACTTTC.

This chain joins TRBV6-6 and TRBJ1-1; D uncertain. CDR3 length: 14 amino acids. Trimming took off 0 bases at V and 5 bases at J, with 10 bases between the two ends. Germline V gene sequence: CDR1 MNHNY, CDR2 SVGAGI (reference sequence). For the CDR3, the DNA is TGTGCCAGCAGTTACTCTAAGGCGGATACTGAAGCTTTCTTT. Its protein product is CASSYSKADTEAFF.

The chain carries TRBV6-5 and TRBJ2-4, with D unresolved. Deletions cut 6 bases from V and 8 bases from J, with 14 bases between. The germline V gene has CDR1 MNHEY and CDR2 SVGAGI. CDR3 length: 13 amino acids. DNA for the CDR3: TGTGCCAGCAGGACCGCGGCTAGGGACATTCAGTACTTC. As protein: CASRTAARDIQYF.

V is TRBV7-9 and J is TRBJ2-1; D not certain. The CDR3 loop spans 14 amino acids. The V end was cut by 0 bases, the J end by 4 bases, with 7 bases between. CDR1 and CDR2 (germline): SEHNR, FQNEAQ (reference sequence). CDR3 loop: CASSLAGSYNEQFF. DNA of the CDR3: TGTGCCAGCAGCTTAGCTGGGTCGTACAATGAGCAGTTCTTC.

This clone was picked up one time. The chain joins TRBV5-1 to TRBJ2-5; TRBD2 matches 16 bases. The CDR3 is 19 residues long. In germline, CDR1 is SGHRS, CDR2 YFSETQ. V dropped 4 bases and J dropped 2; count of bases not matched to a gene: 11. The CDR3 is CASSRGLAGGLRRQETQYF. CDR3 coding DNA: TGCGCCAGCAGCCGGGGACTAGCGGGGGGGCTGAGGCGTCAAGAGACCCAGTACTTC.

This chain connects TRBV28 to TRBJ1-2; D gene uncertain. Germline loops: CDR1 MDHEN, CDR2 SYDVKM. V lost 6 bases and J 2 bases, leaving 4 bases between the germline ends. The CDR3 length is 11 residues. This CDR3 reads CASRSNYGYTF. The CDR3 DNA reads as TGTGCCAGCAGGTCCAACTATGGCTACACCTTC.

The gene calls are TRBV5-6 and TRBJ1-5; 7 bases agree with TRBD1. In germline, CDR1 is SGHDT, CDR2 YYEEEE. CDR3 length equals 13 residues. The V segment lost 3 bases and the J segment 6 bases; nucleotides outside the gene matches: 3. The CDR3 bases are TGTGCCAGCAGCTCACAGGGGACTCAGCCCCAGCATTTT. It codes for CASSSQGTQPQHF.

The chain is built from TRBV18 and TRBJ1-1, with D maybe TRBD1 (6 bases). V was clipped by 3 bases and J by 9 bases, with 11 bases between them. The germline V gene encodes CDR1 KGHSH and CDR2 LQKENI. This CDR3 spans 12 amino acids. The CDR3: CASSPGQRQAFF. The CDR3 region has the DNA TGTGCCAGCTCACCTGGACAGCGGCAAGCTTTCTTT. Looking up the rest from reference TRBV18 and TRBJ1-1 gives the full variable domain: NAGVMQNPRHLVRRRGQEARLRCSPMKGHSHVYWYRQLPEEGLKFMVYLQKENIIDESGMPKERFSAEFPKEGPSILRIQQVVRGDSAAYFCASSPGQRQAFFGQGTRLTVV.

This clone occurred a few times. The junction shows a germline mismatch at one end, possibly a read error. The rearrangement links TRBV5-1 to TRBJ1-6, with 7 bases lining up with TRBD1. The CDR3 loop spans 13 amino acids. CDR1 is SGHRS, CDR2 YFSETQ, per germline. The CDR3 DNA reads as TGCGCCAGCAGCTTAACAGGGGATTCACGAACCTACTTT. Its translation is CASSLTGDSRTYF.

This sequence joins TRBV7-2 and TRBJ1-3; D not certain. This CDR3 contains 12 residues. Deletions cut 5 bases from V and 4 bases from J, with 6 bases between. Germline values: CDR1 SGHTA, CDR2 FQGNSA. The CDR3 DNA is TGTGCCAGCAGCACTTCCGGAAACACCATATATTTT. Amino acids: CASSTSGNTIYF.

This clone was detected only a few times. The same CDR3 also results from other DNA sequences found in this sample. The chain has TRBV7-9 and TRBJ1-5; D is unclear. The CDR3 length is 12 residues. Trimming left V 9 bases short and J 2 bases short, with 8 bases between. CDR1 is SEHNR and CDR2 is FQNEAQ in the germline V gene (reference sequence). The CDR3 loop is CASSRGNQPQHF. In DNA form, the CDR3 reads TGTGCCAGTAGCCGGGGCAATCAGCCCCAGCATTTT.

This clone was seen only a few times. The CDR3 sequence: CASTLGQSNSPLHF. The DNA for the CDR3 is TGTGCCAGCACCCTAGGACAGTCGAATTCACCCCTCCACTTT. The chain is built from TRBV7-9 and TRBJ1-6; weak D call: TRBD1 (6 bases). Trimming cost V 7 bases and J 7 bases, with 14 bases left between them. CDR1 SEHNR and CDR2 FQNEAQ come from the germline V gene (reference sequence). CDR3 length: 14 amino acids.

The chain has TRBV18 and TRBJ1-4; D is perhaps TRBD1 (5 bases). This CDR3 has 14 residues. Germline V gene lookup returns CDR1 KGHSH and CDR2 LQKENI. With 3 bases removed from V and 7 bases from J, the gap between germline ends came to 12 bases. The chain's CDR3 is CASSPRGGTEKLFF. The CDR3 bases are TGTGCCAGCTCACCCCGGGGGGGGACTGAAAAACTGTTTTTT.

In this sample, this clone turned up a few times. This chain connects TRBV19 to TRBJ1-1; D gene uncertain. Germline-derived CDR1 and CDR2 are LNHDA and SQIVND (reference sequence). The germline V and J ends were trimmed by 7 bases and 3 bases, with 18 bases remaining between them. The CDR3 sequence is 15 residues long. The CDR3: CASTHPGLGYTEAFF. DNA of the CDR3: TGTGCCAGTACCCATCCCGGGCTCGGGTACACTGAAGCTTTCTTT.

This clone has only one observation. V is TRBV6-5 and J is TRBJ1-2; 8 nucleotides agree with TRBD1. V shed 6 bases and J 3 bases; nucleotides not matched to a gene: 3. The CDR3 is made up of 13 amino acids. Looked up from germline, CDR1 is MNHEY and CDR2 is SVGAGI. The DNA for the CDR3 is TGTGCCAGCAGGCCGGACAGGGACTATGGCTACACCTTC. Amino acids: CASRPDRDYGYTF.

This clone is a singleton in its sample. This chain uses TRBV7-9 with TRBJ2-3; D could derive from TRBD1 or TRBD2 (5 bases each). CDR3 size: 15 residues. Germline lookup yields CDR1 SEHNR and CDR2 FQNEAQ (reference sequence). Trimming left V 3 bases short and J 1 base short, with 11 bases between. The CDR3 loop reads CASSLTQGGTDTQYF. The CDR3 DNA reads as TGTGCCAGCAGCTTGACTCAGGGAGGCACAGATACGCAGTATTTT. Full variable domain (missing parts from reference TRBV7-9 and TRBJ2-3): DTGVSQNPRHKITKRGQNVTFRCDPISEHNRLYWYRQTLGQGPEFLTYFQNEAQLEKSRLLSDRFSAERPKGSFSTLEIQRTEQGDSAMYLCASSLTQGGTDTQYFGPGTRLTVL.

This clone was found a few times. V usage is TRBV19 and J usage is TRBJ1-6; no definite D call. V lost 5 bases and J lost 10, with 12 bases in between. The CDR3 contains 13 residues. Germline CDR1 reads LNHDA; CDR2 reads SQIVND (reference sequence). For the CDR3, the DNA is TGTGCCAGTAGTTCAGGAGGGCCCTCACCCCTCCACTTT. Its translation is CASSSGGPSPLHF.

The sample holds a few counts of this clone. The genes are TRBV7-2 and TRBJ2-7; D perhaps matches TRBD1 (5 bases). This CDR3 spans 14 amino acids. V was pared by 4 bases and J by 2 bases, with 12 bases between. CDR1 and CDR2 from the germline V gene are SGHTA and FQGNSA. The CDR3 region has the DNA TGTGCCAGCAGCTATGACAGTGGTACCTACGAGCAGTACTTC. This codes for CASSYDSGTYEQYF.

The chain couples TRBV9 to TRBJ2-3; D uncertain. Germline V gene data show CDR1 as SGDLS and CDR2 as YYNGEE. The CDR3 is 14 residues long. V lost 1 base to trimming and J lost 2 bases, with 8 bases between them. The CDR3 DNA is TGTGCCAGCAGCGTACAAGGGTTCACAGATACGCAGTATTTT. Residues: CASSVQGFTDTQYF.

The CDR3 DNA sequence: TGTGCCAGCAGCCGTAATAGCGGGTGGACGTCCACAGATACGCAGTATTTT. Translating gives CASSRNSGWTSTDTQYF. V and J are TRBV7-8 and TRBJ2-3, with 7 bases matching TRBD2. V dropped 5 bases and J dropped 2; count of bases not matched to a gene: 13. The V gene's germline CDR1 is SGHVS and CDR2 FQNEAQ. The CDR3 has 17 amino acids.

The CDR3 spells CASSQEVLFRGAATNEKLFF. The CDR3 DNA follows: TGTGCCAGCAGCCAAGAAGTGCTTTTCCGGGGGGCTGCAACTAATGAAAAACTGTTTTTT. The V call is TRBV4-2, the J call TRBJ1-4, with D possibly matching TRBD1 (6 bases). In germline, CDR1 is LGHNA, CDR2 YNFKEQ. Trimming took 0 bases from V and 0 from J, leaving 20 bases between them. The CDR3 length is 20 residues.